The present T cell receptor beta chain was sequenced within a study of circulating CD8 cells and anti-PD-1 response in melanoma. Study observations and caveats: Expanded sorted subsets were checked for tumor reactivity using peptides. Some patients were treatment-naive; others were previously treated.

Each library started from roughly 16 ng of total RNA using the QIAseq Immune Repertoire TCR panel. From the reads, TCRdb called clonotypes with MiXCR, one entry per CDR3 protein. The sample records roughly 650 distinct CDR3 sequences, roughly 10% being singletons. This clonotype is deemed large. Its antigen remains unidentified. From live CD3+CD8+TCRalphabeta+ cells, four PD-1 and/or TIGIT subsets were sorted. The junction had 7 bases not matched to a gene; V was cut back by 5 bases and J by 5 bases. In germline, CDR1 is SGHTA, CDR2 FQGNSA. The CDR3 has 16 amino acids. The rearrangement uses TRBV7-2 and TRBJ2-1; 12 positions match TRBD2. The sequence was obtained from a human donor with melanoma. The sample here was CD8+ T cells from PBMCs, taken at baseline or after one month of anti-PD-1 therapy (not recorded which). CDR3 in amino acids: CASSDRTSGVHNEQFF. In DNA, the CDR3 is TGTGCCAGCAGCGACCGGACTAGCGGGGTACACAATGAGCAGTTCTTC.